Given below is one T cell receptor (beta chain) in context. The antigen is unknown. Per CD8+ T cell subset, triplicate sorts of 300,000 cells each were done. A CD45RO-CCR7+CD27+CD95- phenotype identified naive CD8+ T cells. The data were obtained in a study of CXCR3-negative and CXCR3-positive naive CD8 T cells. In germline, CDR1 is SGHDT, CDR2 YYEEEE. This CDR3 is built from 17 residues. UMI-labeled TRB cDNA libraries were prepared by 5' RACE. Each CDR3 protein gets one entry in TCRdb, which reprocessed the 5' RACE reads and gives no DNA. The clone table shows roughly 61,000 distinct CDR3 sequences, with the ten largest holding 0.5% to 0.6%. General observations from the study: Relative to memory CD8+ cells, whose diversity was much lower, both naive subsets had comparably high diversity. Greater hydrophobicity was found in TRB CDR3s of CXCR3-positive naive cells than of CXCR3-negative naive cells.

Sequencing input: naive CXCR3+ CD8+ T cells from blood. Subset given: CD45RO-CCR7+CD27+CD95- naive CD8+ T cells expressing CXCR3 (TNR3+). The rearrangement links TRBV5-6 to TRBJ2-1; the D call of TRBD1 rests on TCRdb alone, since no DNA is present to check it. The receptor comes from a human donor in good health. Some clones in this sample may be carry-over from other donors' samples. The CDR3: CASSPNPTGAFNNEQFF.